This record concerns one TCR beta chain sequence. The record originates from a study of OX40 agonist ivuxolimab in advanced cancers. Study-wide context: Ivuxolimab is an agonistic anti-OX40 (CD134) antibody, and patients were treated with it.

Generated by immunoSEQ multiplex PCR, the TCRdb table keeps only in-frame clones and is missing some. In the table there are about 110,000 clones, 75% to 95% of which are singletons. The receptor comes from an adult with an advanced solid tumor such as melanoma, head and neck, liver or kidney cancer. The sequences come from CD4+ or CD8+ T cells sorted from blood, collected in a trial of the OX40 agonist ivuxolimab.

The CDR3 DNA sequence: TGCCCCCGCGAGGAAGAGACTAGCGGGGGGACAGATACGCAGTATTTT. Protein product: CPREEETSGGTDTQYF. The chain links TRBV21-1 to TRBJ2-3; the table names TRBD2, a call not compared with the DNA. TRBV21-1 is termed a pseudogene. This CDR3 contains 16 residues.